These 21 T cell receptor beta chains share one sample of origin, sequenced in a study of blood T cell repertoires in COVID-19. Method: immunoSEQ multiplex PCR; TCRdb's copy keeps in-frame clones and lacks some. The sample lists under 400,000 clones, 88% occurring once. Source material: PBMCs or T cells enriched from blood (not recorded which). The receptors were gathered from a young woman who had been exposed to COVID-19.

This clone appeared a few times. For the CDR3, the DNA is TGTGCCAGCAGCCCAAGCGGGGTCCCCACCGGGGAGCTGTTTTTT. This gives the protein CASSPSGVPTGELFF. The chain recombines TRBV13 with TRBJ2-2, with 7 nucleotides matching TRBD2. The germline CDR1 and CDR2 sequences are PRHDT and FYEKMQ (reference sequence). The CDR3 consists of 15 residues. V lost 5 bases and J lost 4; bases outside the gene matches: 7. Based on the CDR3 plus reference TRBV13 and TRBJ2-2, the full variable domain is AAGVIQSPRHLIKEKRETATLKCYPIPRHDTVYWYQQGPGQDPQFLISFYEKMQSDKGSIPDRFSAQQFSDYHSELNMSSLELGDSALYFCASSPSGVPTGELFFGEGSRLTVL.

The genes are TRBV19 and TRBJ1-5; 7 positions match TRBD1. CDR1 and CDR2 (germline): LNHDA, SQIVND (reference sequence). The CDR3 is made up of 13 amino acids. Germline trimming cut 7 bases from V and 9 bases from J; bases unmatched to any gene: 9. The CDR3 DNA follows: TGTGCCAGTATAAGACAGGGTGGAGGGCCCCAGCATTTT. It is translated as CASIRQGGGPQHF.

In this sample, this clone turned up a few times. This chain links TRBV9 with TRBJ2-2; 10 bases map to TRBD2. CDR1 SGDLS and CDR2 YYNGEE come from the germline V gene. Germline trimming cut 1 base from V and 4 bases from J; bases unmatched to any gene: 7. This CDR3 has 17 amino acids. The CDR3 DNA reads TGTGCCAGCAGCGTACGGGGGGCTAGCGGGAGCACCGGGGAGCTGTTTTTT. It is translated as CASSVRGASGSTGELFF. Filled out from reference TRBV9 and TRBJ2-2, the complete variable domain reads DSGVTQTPKHLITATGQRVTLRCSPRSGDLSVYWYQQSLDQGLQFLIQYYNGEERAKGNILERFSAQQFPDLHSELNLSSLELGDSALYFCASSVRGASGSTGELFFGEGSRLTVL.

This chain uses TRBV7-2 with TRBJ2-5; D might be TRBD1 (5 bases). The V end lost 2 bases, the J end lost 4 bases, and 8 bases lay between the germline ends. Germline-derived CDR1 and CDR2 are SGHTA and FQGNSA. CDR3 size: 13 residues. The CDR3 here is CASSLNRGETQYF. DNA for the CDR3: TGTGCCAGCAGCTTAAATAGGGGAGAGACCCAGTACTTC.

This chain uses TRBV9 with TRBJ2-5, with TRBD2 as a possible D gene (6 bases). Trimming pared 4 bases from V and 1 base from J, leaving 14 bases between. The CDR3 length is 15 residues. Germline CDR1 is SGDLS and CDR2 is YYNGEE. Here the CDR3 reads CASSWLGGGQETQYF. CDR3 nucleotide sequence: TGTGCCAGCAGCTGGCTGGGGGGAGGCCAAGAGACCCAGTACTTC.

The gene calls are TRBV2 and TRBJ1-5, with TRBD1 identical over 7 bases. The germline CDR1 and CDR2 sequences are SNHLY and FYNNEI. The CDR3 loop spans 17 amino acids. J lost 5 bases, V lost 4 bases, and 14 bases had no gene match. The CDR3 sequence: CASSGTSGGPSHQPQHF. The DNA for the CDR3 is TGTGCCAGCAGTGGGACTTCAGGGGGGCCATCCCATCAGCCCCAGCATTTT.

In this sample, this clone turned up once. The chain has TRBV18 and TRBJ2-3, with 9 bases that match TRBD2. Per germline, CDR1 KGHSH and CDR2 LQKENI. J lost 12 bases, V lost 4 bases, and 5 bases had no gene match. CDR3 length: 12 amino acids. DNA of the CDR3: TGTGCCAGCTCACTGGCTAGCGGGACCCAGTATTTT. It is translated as CASSLASGTQYF.

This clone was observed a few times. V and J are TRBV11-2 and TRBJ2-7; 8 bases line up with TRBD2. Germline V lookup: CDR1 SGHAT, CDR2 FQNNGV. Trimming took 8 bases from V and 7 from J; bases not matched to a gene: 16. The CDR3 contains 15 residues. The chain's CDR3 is CASGLWTGGPREQYF. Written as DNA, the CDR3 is TGTGCCAGCGGCCTCTGGACGGGAGGGCCTAGAGAGCAGTACTTC.

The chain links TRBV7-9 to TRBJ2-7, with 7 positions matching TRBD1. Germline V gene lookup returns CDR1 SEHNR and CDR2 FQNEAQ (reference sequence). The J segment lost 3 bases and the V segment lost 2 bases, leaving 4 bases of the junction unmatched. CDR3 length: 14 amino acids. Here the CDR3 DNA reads TGTGCCAGCAGCTTACGGGACAGCCTCTACGAGCAGTACTTC. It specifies CASSLRDSLYEQYF.

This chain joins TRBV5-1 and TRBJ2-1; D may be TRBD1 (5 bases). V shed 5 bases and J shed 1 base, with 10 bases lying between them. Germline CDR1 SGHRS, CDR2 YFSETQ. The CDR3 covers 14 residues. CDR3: CASRGQGSYNEQFF. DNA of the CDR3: TGCGCCAGCAGAGGGCAGGGTTCCTACAATGAGCAGTTCTTC.

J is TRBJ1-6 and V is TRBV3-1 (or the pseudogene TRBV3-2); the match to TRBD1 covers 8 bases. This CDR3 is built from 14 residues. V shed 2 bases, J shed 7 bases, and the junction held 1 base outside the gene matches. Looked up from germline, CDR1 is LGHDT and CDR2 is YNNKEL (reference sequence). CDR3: CASSQRQGNSPLHF. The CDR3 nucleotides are TGTGCCAGCAGCCAACGACAGGGGAATTCACCCCTCCACTTT.

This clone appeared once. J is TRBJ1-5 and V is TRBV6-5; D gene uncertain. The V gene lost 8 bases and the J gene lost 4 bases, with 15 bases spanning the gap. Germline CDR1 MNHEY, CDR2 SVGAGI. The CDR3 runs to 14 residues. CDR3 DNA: TGTGCCAGCTGTTGGGAGTCCTTTAATCAGCCCCAGCATTTT. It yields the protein CASCWESFNQPQHF.

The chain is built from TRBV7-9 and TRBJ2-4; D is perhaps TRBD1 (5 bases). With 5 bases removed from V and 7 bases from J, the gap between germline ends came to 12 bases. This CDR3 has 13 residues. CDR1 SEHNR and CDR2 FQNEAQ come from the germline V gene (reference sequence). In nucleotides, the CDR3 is TGTGCCAGCAGCGCCAGGGTAGGGAACATTCAGTACTTC. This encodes CASSARVGNIQYF.

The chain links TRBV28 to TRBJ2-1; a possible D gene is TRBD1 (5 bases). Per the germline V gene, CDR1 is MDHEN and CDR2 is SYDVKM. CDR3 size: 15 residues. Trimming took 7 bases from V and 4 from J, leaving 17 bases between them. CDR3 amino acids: CASTRGDRLYNEQFF. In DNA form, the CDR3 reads TGTGCCAGCACTCGTGGTGACAGATTATACAATGAGCAGTTCTTC.

CDR3: CASNNGERGNTIYF. In DNA form, the CDR3 reads TGTGCCAGCAACAACGGGGAGCGGGGAAACACCATATATTTT. This chain links TRBV9 with TRBJ1-3; D remains unclear. Germline CDR1 SGDLS, CDR2 YYNGEE. Trimming stripped 6 bases from V and 4 bases from J, with 14 bases between. The length of the CDR3 is 14 residues.

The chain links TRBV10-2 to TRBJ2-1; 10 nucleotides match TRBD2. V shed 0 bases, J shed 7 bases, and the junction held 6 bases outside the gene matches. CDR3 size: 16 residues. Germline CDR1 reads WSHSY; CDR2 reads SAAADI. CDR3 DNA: TGCGCCAGCAGTGAGTCTTCAGCGGGAGGGCCGAATGAGCAGTTCTTC. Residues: CASSESSAGGPNEQFF.

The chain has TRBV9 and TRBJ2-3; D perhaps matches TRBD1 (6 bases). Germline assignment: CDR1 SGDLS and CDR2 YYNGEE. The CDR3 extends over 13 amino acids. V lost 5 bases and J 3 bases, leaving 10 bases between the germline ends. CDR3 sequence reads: CASRGAATDTQYF. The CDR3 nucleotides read TGTGCCAGCAGGGGGGCTGCGACAGATACGCAGTATTTT.

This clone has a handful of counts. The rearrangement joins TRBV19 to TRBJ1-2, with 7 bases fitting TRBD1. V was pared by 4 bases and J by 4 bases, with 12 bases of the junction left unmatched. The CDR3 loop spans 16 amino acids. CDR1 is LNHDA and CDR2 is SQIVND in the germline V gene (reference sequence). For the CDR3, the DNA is TGTGCCAGTAGTACGGGCTCAGGGACAGAGCCCTATGGCTACACCTTC. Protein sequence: CASSTGSGTEPYGYTF.

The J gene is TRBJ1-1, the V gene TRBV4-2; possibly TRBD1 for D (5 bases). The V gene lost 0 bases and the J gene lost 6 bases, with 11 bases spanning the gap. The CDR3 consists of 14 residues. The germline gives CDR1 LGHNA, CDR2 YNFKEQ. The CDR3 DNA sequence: TGTGCCAGCAGCCAAGATAGGAGGGGCCCTGAAGCTTTCTTT. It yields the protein CASSQDRRGPEAFF.

The CDR3 reads CASRTPGVSYEQYF. The CDR3 nucleotides read TGTGCCAGCAGGACCCCAGGGGTGTCCTACGAGCAGTACTTC. The J gene is TRBJ2-7, the V gene TRBV28; D might be TRBD1 (6 bases). The ends were cut back, 6 bases at V and 1 base at J, with 13 bases in the middle. The CDR3 contains 14 residues. Germline CDR1 and CDR2: MDHEN and SYDVKM.

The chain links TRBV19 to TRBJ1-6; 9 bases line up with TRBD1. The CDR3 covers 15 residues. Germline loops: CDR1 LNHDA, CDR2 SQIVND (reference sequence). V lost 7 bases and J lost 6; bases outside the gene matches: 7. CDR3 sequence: CASNTRQGGNSPLHF. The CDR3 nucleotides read TGTGCCAGTAATACGAGACAGGGGGGTAATTCACCCCTCCACTTT.